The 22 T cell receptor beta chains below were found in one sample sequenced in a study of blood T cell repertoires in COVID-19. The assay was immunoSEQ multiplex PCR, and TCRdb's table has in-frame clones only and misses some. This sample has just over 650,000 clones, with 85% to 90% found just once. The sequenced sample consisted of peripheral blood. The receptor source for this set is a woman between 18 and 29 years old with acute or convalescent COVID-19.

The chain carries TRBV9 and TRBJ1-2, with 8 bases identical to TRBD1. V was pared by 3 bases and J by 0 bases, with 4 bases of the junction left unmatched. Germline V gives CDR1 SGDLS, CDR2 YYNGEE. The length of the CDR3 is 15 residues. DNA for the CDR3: TGTGCCAGCAGCGGACAGGGGACGACTAACTATGGCTACACCTTC. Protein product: CASSGQGTTNYGYTF.

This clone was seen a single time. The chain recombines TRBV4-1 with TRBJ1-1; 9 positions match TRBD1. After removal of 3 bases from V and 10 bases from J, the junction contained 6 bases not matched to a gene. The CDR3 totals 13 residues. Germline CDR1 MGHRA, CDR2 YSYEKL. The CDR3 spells CASSHGQGLGAFF. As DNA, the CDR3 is TGCGCCAGCAGCCATGGACAGGGGTTAGGAGCTTTCTTT.

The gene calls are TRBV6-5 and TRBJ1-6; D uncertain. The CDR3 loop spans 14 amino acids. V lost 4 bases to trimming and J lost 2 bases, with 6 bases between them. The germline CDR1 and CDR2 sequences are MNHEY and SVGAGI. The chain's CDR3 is CASSFSAYNSPLHF. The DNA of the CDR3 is TGTGCCAGCAGTTTTTCTGCCTATAATTCACCCCTCCACTTT.

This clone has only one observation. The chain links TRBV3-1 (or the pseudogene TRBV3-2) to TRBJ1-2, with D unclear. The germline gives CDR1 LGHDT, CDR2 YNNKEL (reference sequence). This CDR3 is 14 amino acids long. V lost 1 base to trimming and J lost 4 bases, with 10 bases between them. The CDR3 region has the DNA TGTGCCAGCAGCCAAGTTACGACTGCCTATGGCTACACCTTC. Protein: CASSQVTTAYGYTF.

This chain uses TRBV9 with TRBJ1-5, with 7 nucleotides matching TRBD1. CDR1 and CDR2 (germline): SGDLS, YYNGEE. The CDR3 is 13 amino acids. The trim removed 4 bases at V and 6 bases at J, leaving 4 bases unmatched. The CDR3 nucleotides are TGTGCCAGCAGCCAGGGGGGTGGTCAGCCCCAGCATTTT. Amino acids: CASSQGGGQPQHF.

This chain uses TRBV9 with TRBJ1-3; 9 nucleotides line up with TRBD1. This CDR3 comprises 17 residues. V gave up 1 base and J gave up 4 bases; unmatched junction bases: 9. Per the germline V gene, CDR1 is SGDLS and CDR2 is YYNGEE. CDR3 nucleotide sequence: TGTGCCAGCAGCGTACACCGACAGGGGGTAATAGGAAACACCATATATTTT. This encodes CASSVHRQGVIGNTIYF.

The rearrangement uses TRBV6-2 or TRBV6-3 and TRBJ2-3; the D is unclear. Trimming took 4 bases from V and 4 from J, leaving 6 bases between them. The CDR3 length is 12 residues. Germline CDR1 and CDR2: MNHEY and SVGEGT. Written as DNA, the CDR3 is TGTGCCAGCAGTTCCCTTTCAGATACGCAGTATTTT. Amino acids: CASSSLSDTQYF.

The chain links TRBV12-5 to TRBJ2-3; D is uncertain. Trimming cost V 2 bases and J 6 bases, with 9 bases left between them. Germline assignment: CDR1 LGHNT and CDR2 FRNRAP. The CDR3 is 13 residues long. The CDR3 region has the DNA TGTGCTAGTGGTTTGTTCGACATGGATACGCAGTATTTT. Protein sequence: CASGLFDMDTQYF.

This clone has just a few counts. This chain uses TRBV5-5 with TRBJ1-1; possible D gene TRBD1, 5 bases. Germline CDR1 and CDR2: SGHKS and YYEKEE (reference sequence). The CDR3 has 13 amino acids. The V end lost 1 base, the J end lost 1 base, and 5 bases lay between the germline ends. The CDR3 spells CASSLTGNTEAFF. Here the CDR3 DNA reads TGTGCCAGCAGCTTGACAGGGAACACTGAAGCTTTCTTT.

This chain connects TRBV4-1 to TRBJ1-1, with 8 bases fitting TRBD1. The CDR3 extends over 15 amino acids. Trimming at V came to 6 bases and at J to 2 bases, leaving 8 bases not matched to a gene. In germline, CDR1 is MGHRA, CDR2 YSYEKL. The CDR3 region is CASRPIGQGNTEAFF. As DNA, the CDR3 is TGCGCCAGCAGACCGATAGGACAGGGAAACACTGAAGCTTTCTTT.

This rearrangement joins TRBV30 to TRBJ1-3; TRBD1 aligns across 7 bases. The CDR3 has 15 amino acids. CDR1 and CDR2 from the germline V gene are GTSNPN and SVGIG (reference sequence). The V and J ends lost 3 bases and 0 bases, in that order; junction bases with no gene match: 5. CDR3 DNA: TGTGCCTGGAGCGGGGACAGTTTCTCTGGAAACACCATATATTTT. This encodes CAWSGDSFSGNTIYF.

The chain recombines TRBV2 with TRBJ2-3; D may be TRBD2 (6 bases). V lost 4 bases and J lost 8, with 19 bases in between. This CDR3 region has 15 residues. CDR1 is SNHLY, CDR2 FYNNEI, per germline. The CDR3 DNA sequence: TGTGCCAGCAGTGTTTGCGGGGAAACTCAGTGTACGCAGTATTTT. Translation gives CASSVCGETQCTQYF.

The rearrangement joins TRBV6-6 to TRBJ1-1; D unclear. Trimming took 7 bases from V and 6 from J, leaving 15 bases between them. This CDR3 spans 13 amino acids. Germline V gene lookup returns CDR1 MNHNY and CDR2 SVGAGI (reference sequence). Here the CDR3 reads CASKPLDGAEAFF. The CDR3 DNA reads TGTGCCAGCAAGCCCTTGGACGGGGCTGAAGCTTTCTTT.

CDR3 loop: CASSQWGLDYGYTF. DNA for the CDR3: TGCGCCAGCAGCCAATGGGGGCTAGACTATGGCTACACCTTC. V and J are TRBV4-1 and TRBJ1-2; D may be TRBD1 (6 bases). CDR3 length: 14 amino acids. The germline CDR1 and CDR2 sequences are MGHRA and YSYEKL. Trimming removed 2 bases at V and 3 bases at J, with 10 bases between.

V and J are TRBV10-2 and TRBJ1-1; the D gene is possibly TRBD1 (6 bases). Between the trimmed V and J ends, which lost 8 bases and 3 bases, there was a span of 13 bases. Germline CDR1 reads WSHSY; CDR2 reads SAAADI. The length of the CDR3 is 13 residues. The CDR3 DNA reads TGCGCCAGCTGCGGGGGGCAGTACACTGAAGCTTTCTTT. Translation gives CASCGGQYTEAFF.

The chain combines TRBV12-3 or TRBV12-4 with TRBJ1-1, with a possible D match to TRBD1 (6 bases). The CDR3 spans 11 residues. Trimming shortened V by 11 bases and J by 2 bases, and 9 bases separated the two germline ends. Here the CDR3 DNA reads TGTGCCGCGGGGGCTAACACTGAAGCTTTCTTT. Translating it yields CAAGANTEAFF.

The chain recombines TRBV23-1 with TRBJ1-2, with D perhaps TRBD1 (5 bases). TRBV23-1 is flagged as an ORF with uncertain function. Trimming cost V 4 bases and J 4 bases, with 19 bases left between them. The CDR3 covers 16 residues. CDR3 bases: TGCGCCAGCAGTCGCTCTACGCCCCGGGGGATCTATGGCTACACCTTC. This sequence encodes CASSRSTPRGIYGYTF.

CDR3 coding DNA: TGTGCCAGCAGTTACCGGGTTGCGGGAAACACCATATATTTT. Translated, it gives CASSYRVAGNTIYF. The chain is built from TRBV6-5 and TRBJ1-3; no firm D call. Deletions cut 2 bases from V and 4 bases from J, with 9 bases between. This CDR3 has 14 residues. The germline V gene encodes CDR1 MNHEY and CDR2 SVGAGI.

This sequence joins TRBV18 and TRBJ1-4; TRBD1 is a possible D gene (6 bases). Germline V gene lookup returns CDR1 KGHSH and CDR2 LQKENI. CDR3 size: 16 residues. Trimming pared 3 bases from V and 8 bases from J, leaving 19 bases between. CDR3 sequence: CASSPILSGGPEKLFF. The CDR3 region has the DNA TGTGCCAGCTCACCGATTTTGTCCGGGGGGCCCGAAAAACTGTTTTTT.

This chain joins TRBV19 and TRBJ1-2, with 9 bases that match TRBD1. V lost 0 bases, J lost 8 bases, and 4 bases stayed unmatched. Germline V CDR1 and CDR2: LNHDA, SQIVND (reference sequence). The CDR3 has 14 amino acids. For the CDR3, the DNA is TGTGCCAGTAGTATAGATCTACAGGGGGCCGGCTACACCTTC. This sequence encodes CASSIDLQGAGYTF.

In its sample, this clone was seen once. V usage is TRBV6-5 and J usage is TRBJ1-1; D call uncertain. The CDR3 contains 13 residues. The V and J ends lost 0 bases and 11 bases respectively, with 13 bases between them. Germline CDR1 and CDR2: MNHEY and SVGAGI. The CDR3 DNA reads TGTGCCAGCAGTTACTCGATACGGGATAGGGCTTTCTTT. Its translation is CASSYSIRDRAFF.

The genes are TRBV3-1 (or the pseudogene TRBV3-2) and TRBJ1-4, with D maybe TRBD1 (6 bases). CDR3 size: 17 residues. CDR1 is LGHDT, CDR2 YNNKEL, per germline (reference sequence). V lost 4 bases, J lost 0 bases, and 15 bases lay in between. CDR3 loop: CASSRGLRGTTNEKLFF. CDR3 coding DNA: TGTGCCAGCAGCCGGGGCCTAAGGGGGACAACTAATGAAAAACTGTTTTTT.